The rows below give T cell receptor beta chains drawn from one sample of a study of blood T cells in healthy people across ages. TCRdb itself ran the 5' RACE reads through MiXCR, one entry per CDR3 protein. The table records about 800,000 distinct CDR3 sequences, nearly 60% of them present only once. The source material was blood. The source is a man aged 30 to 45 in good health. The CDR3 runs from the conserved cysteine through the conserved F or W. Fields, in order: V gene, clone size, J gene, D gene, CDR3 length, CDR3 DNA, CDR3 protein. D genes are given only for firm matches. Clone sizes are given selectively: once, few, many, or a class where the clone is expanded.

TRBV4-2,-,TRBJ1-1,-,15,TGTGCCAGCAGCACCCGAAGAGAGGTGAACACTGAAGCTTTCTTT,CASSTRREVNTEAFF
TRBV15,-,TRBJ2-7,-,13,TGTGCCACCAGCTACAGGGTTTCTCCCGAGCAGTACTTC,CATSYRVSPEQYF
TRBV20-1,-,TRBJ2-7,-,14,TGCAGTGCTAATAGACAGGGACTGTCCCACGAGCAGTACTTC,CSANRQGLSHEQYF
TRBV2,few,TRBJ2-7,-,13,TGTGCCAGCGGTCGGGTATTAAACTACGAGCAGTACTTC,CASGRVLNYEQYF
TRBV29-1,-,TRBJ1-5,-,12,TGCAGCGTTGAAGAGGGTTCTCAGCCCCAGCATTTT,CSVEEGSQPQHF
TRBV24-1,-,TRBJ2-3,-,17,TGTGCCACCAGTGAGCCCAGCGATGGCCCAGGCACAGATACGCAGTATTTT,CATSEPSDGPGTDTQYF
TRBV9,once,TRBJ1-2,-,15,TGTGCCAGCAGCTCAAGACCGGGAGACATCTATGGCTACACCTTC,CASSSRPGDIYGYTF
TRBV7-8,-,TRBJ2-7,-,16,TGTGCCAGCAGCCCCGGCCGGGCAGGGAGATCCTACGAGCAGTACTTC,CASSPGRAGRSYEQYF
TRBV25-1,-,TRBJ1-2,-,13,TGTGCCAGCAGTGAACAGAAAACCTCCGGCTACACCTTC,CASSEQKTSGYTF
TRBV10-3,-,TRBJ2-1,TRBD2,14,TGTGCCATCAGTGAGTCGGCGGGGGGAAATGAGCAGTTCTTC,CAISESAGGNEQFF
TRBV6-5,-,TRBJ2-6,-,15,TGTGCCAGCAGGACACAGGGCTCTGGGGCCAACGTCCTGACTTTC,CASRTQGSGANVLTF
TRBV3-1,-,TRBJ1-2,-,12,TGTGCCAGCAGCCAAGACTGGTATGGCTACACCTTC,CASSQDWYGYTF
TRBV14,-,TRBJ2-7,TRBD2,14,TGTGCCAGCAGCCGGCACGGACTAGACCACGAGCAGTACTTC,CASSRHGLDHEQYF
TRBV6-5,-,TRBJ1-1,-,18,TGTGCCAGCAGTTACTCGAGTTCCAGGGTCGTCATGAACACTGAAGCTTTCTTT,CASSYSSSRVVMNTEAFF
TRBV20-1,-,TRBJ2-1,TRBD2,17,TGCAGTGCTAGAAACCCGAGGACTAGCGGGGTGTACAATGAGCAGTTCTTC,CSARNPRTSGVYNEQFF
TRBV9,-,TRBJ2-1,TRBD2,15,TGTGCCAGCAGCTTGACTAGCGGGAGCGTAGAGACCCAGTTCTTC,CASSLTSGSVETQFF
TRBV5-1,-,TRBJ2-1,-,16,TGCGCCAGCAGCTTGGCCGCAGGGCTATCCTACAATGAGCAGTTCTTC,CASSLAAGLSYNEQFF
TRBV20-1,-,TRBJ2-7,TRBD2,13,TGCAGTGCCGTTCCGGGGGGGCTATACGAGCAGTACTTC,CSAVPGGLYEQYF
TRBV2,-,TRBJ1-2,-,10,TGTGCCAGCAGTGAGGGTTTCTACACCTTC,CASSEGFYTF
TRBV12-3/TRBV12-4,-,TRBJ2-1,TRBD2,17,TGTGCCAGCAGCAAAACTAGCGGGAGGACGATATACAATGAGCAGTTCTTC,CASSKTSGRTIYNEQFF
TRBV20-1,-,TRBJ2-3,-,16,TGCAGTGCTAGAGAATTCCTAAGGGACCCCCAAGATACGCAGTATTTT,CSAREFLRDPQDTQYF
TRBV12-3/TRBV12-4,-,TRBJ1-2,-,14,TGTGCCAGCAGTTTGGGAGGGTACGGCTATGGCTACACCTTC,CASSLGGYGYGYTF
TRBV20-1,-,TRBJ2-5,TRBD1,15,TGCAGTACCATTCCGGGACAGGGGGGTCAAGAGACCCAGTACTTC,CSTIPGQGGQETQYF
TRBV6-1,-,TRBJ2-1,-,13,TGTGCCAGCAGTGAAGCCCCTTTCAGGCAGCAGTTCTTC,CASSEAPFRQQFF
TRBV20-1,-,TRBJ1-1,TRBD1,14,TGCAGTGCTAGGGGGGACAGCCTGAACACTGAAGCTTTCTTT,CSARGDSLNTEAFF
TRBV5-1,-,TRBJ2-3,-,16,TGCGCCAGCAGCTTGGTCGGAGGATATTTGGCAGATACGCAGTATTTT,CASSLVGGYLADTQYF
TRBV6-1,few,TRBJ2-5,TRBD1,13,TGTGCCAGCAGGGAGACAGGGGTTGAGACCCAGTACTTC,CASRETGVETQYF
TRBV2,-,TRBJ2-7,TRBD2,16,TGTGCCAGCAGTGAACTCGGACTAGCGGGGGGATACGAGCAGTACTTC,CASSELGLAGGYEQYF
TRBV7-2,few,TRBJ2-1,-,12,TGTGCCAGCAGCCTGACCCGAGTTGAGCAGTTCTTC,CASSLTRVEQFF
TRBV7-2,-,TRBJ2-6,-,15,TGTGCCAGCAGCCCATTTGAGGCGGGGGCCAACGTCCTGACTTTC,CASSPFEAGANVLTF
TRBV20-1,-,TRBJ2-3,-,13,TGCAGTGCCAGCCGGTCAGCCCCAGATACGCAGTATTTT,CSASRSAPDTQYF
TRBV27,-,TRBJ2-5,-,13,TGTGCCAGCAGTCGAGCCGGCCAAGAGACCCAGTACTTC,CASSRAGQETQYF
TRBV20-1,few,TRBJ2-5,TRBD2,13,TGCAGTGCTGGGGCGGGGGTCCAAGAGACCCAGTACTTC,CSAGAGVQETQYF
TRBV12-3/TRBV12-4,-,TRBJ2-4,-,17,TGTGCCAGCAGTTTAGAGAGGGGTCTAGCGGCCAAAAACATTCAGTACTTC,CASSLERGLAAKNIQYF
TRBV5-6,-,TRBJ2-3,TRBD1,14,TGTGCCAGCAGCTGGGAGACAGGGTCAGATACGCAGTATTTT,CASSWETGSDTQYF
TRBV5-1,few,TRBJ2-2,-,13,TGCGCCAGCAAAGGGTCCGACACCGGGGAGCTGTTTTTT,CASKGSDTGELFF
TRBV6-5,-,TRBJ2-3,TRBD2,17,TGTGCCAGCAGTTACTCGAAGGCTAGCGGGACCCCAGATACGCAGTATTTT,CASSYSKASGTPDTQYF